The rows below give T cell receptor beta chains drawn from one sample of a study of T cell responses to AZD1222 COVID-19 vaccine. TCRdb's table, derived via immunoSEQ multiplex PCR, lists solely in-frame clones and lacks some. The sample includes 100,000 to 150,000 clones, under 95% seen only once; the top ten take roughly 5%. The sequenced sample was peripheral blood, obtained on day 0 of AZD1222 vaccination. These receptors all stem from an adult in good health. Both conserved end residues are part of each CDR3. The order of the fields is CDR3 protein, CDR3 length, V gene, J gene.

CSVAGPLVTF	10	TRBV29-1	TRBJ1-2
CASSQEVAGAGANVLTF	17	TRBV3-1/TRBV3-2	TRBJ2-6
CASGLFMGSPSYEQYF	16	TRBV12-5	TRBJ2-7
CASTLGGARNSPLHF	15	TRBV19	TRBJ1-6
CASSPGGNQPQHF	13	TRBV18	TRBJ1-5
CASRLWGDTQYF	12	TRBV28	TRBJ2-3
CASSTTWGEAFF	12	TRBV5-6	TRBJ1-1
CASSLGQDGNTIYF	14	TRBV6-5	TRBJ1-3
CASSRDLNSPLHF	13	TRBV10-1	TRBJ1-6
CAWSVRGVHEQYF	13	TRBV30	TRBJ2-7
CASSTSGTNTF	11	TRBV28	TRBJ1-2
CASSNKPRDRGSSYNSPLHF	20	TRBV5-5	TRBJ1-6
CASSQDRTGCTF	12	TRBV4-2	TRBJ1-2
CASSLGQGGEKLFF	14	TRBV11-3	TRBJ1-4
CASSLNTGNTEAFF	14	TRBV7-3	TRBJ1-1
CASSPRRIENTEAFF	15	TRBV18	TRBJ1-1
CASSRRGNYNEQFF	14	TRBV5-1	TRBJ2-1
CASSLQAPDEKLFF	14	TRBV5-1	TRBJ1-4
CASSVGPAVLNEQFF	15	TRBV9	TRBJ2-1
CASRKGPGTSDTIYF	15	TRBV9	TRBJ1-3
CASSPRWDRRNYEQYF	16	TRBV28	TRBJ2-7
CAWFGLRNTEAFF	13	TRBV30	TRBJ1-1
CSTAGAEQFF	10	TRBV29-1	TRBJ2-1
CASRWGPRGYTF	12	TRBV12-3/TRBV12-4	TRBJ1-2
CASSYRARVYQPQHF	15	TRBV28	TRBJ1-5
CASSLTGVNEQFF	13	TRBV11-3	TRBJ2-1
CASSPTRSGETQYF	14	TRBV18	TRBJ2-5
CACRASMGEQFF	12	TRBV30	TRBJ2-1
CASRNHNEQFF	11	TRBV5-6	TRBJ2-1
CASSLGVNQPQHF	13	TRBV5-1	TRBJ1-5
CASSQGVGRDNEQFF	15	TRBV3-1/TRBV3-2	TRBJ2-1
CASGQGVWTGELFF	14	TRBV11-1	TRBJ2-2
CASRGWTGTNEKLFF	15	TRBV6-5	TRBJ1-4
CASSEATSGIGQPQHF	16	TRBV6-1	TRBJ1-5
CASSLQGMNTGELFF	15	TRBV5-4	TRBJ2-2
CASSRRLAGGPEEQYF	16	TRBV7-9	TRBJ2-7
CASSPGESMGSSNQPQHF	18	TRBV18	TRBJ1-5
CASSPLWGGTGSYNEQFF	18	TRBV18	TRBJ2-1
CAWSVRSVGQGNSPLHF	17	TRBV30	TRBJ1-6
CASLDRALNTEAFF	14	TRBV19	TRBJ1-1
CAWSVHGPNTEAFF	14	TRBV30	TRBJ1-1
CASSHRYEQYF	11	TRBV13	TRBJ2-7
CASSPGTGGPLGEQYF	16	TRBV9	TRBJ2-7
CASSSPGQGFHEQYF	15	TRBV7-9	TRBJ2-7
CASSLNLRGEQYF	13	TRBV5-1	TRBJ2-7
CASSLAAGGDTGELFF	16	TRBV7-3	TRBJ2-2
CAWSAGQVFSGNTIYF	16	TRBV30	TRBJ1-3
CASRWGTYEQYF	12	TRBV12-3/TRBV12-4	TRBJ2-7
CASSFPGPTRGVYGANVLTF	20	TRBV9	TRBJ2-6
CASSPAPANYGYTF	14	TRBV5-1	TRBJ1-2
CASSLGLAASTDTQYF	16	TRBV7-7	TRBJ2-3
CASSLGGSPLHF	12	TRBV12-3/TRBV12-4	TRBJ1-6
CASRAAGANTGELFF	15	TRBV10-2	TRBJ2-2
CASSSGQLGNTQYF	14	TRBV19	TRBJ2-3
CASSPDRNTGELFF	14	TRBV18	TRBJ2-2
CASSPRVGLPYEQYF	15	TRBV6-5	TRBJ2-7